These T cell receptor beta chains were read from a single sample in a study of T cells after yellow fever vaccination. TCRdb re-derived calls from the 5' RACE reads in MiXCR, one entry per CDR3 protein. The sample gives about 210,000 distinct CDR3 sequences, roughly 6.2% of which show up once; roughly 1% is in the top ten. This material consisted of CD4+ T cells sorted from PBMCs, taken on the day of the yellow fever booster vaccination. These receptors were taken from a man under 40 who received the YFV17D yellow fever vaccine. Each CDR3 is given without its conserved first and last residue.

length	V	J	CDR3
13	TRBV6-4	TRBJ1-5	ASSESLRVNQPQH
12	TRBV29-1	TRBJ2-5	SLRREGHQETQY
14	TRBV6-5	TRBJ2-3	ASSYGGIEGADTQY
14	TRBV3-1	TRBJ1-6	ASSPTGVSGVTPLH
13	TRBV30	TRBJ2-4	AWSLGGVAKNIQY
16	TRBV6-5	TRBJ2-1	ASSPLGVVGLTIPEQF
12	TRBV7-3	TRBJ2-2	ASRTGTDGGELF
12	TRBV20-1	TRBJ2-3	SALAGVSTDTQY
13	TRBV18	TRBJ2-7	ASSPLQGANYEQY
13	TRBV7-9	TRBJ2-6	ASSLGVAGANVLT
12	TRBV6-1	TRBJ2-5	ASGVNGVGETQY
18	TRBV7-8	TRBJ2-3	ASSSPPTSGRALWRDTQY
13	TRBV7-9	TRBJ2-7	ASSSPGQGVYEQY
13	TRBV10-3	TRBJ2-7	AISEGQTSSYEQY
13	TRBV20-1	TRBJ2-3	SASKTGQPTDTQY
14	TRBV7-9	TRBJ2-3	ASSPSRRSSTDTQY